This T cell receptor beta chain was identified during a study of T cells in Graves' hyperthyroidism and ophthalmopathy. TCR beta CDR3 regions were amplified from RNA. HTBI primers were employed in a first-round RT-PCR of the TCR CDR3. Via MiXCR, TCRdb re-called the multiplex PCR reads, giving one row per CDR3 protein. The data contain fewer than 650,000 distinct CDR3 sequences, approximately 14% of them singletons. General study findings and limits: For ophthalmopathy, model prediction preceded onset by a median approximately 6 months.

Using roughly 9.4 ml of fresh peripheral blood, PBMCs were prepared. This clonotype was seen at least ten times. The antigen is undetermined. The sample consisted of blood. The clonotype was recovered from a woman aged 35 to 49 with Graves' ophthalmopathy.

The CDR3 DNA sequence: TGTGCCAGCAGCCTCGACGAACGGGAGACCCAGTACTTC. It translates to CASSLDERETQYF. The chain joins TRBV7-9 to TRBJ2-5, with unresolved D. This CDR3 region has 13 residues. The V and J ends lost 5 bases and 5 bases respectively, with 12 bases between them. CDR1 and CDR2 from the germline V gene are SEHNR and FQNEAQ (reference sequence).